Below, 26 T cell receptor beta chains from the same sample are listed, as sequenced in a study of blood T cells in healthy people across ages. Alongside a J-beta primer mix, a sample-barcoded 5' primer served in a second PCR lasting about 6 to 12 cycles. TCRdb re-analysed the 5' RACE reads in MiXCR, keeping a single row per CDR3 protein. The sample lists around 1,500,000 distinct CDR3 sequences; 42% were seen once. Sequencing was performed on blood. The receptor source for this set is a woman aged 18-35 years in good health.

The chain recombines TRBV28 with TRBJ1-2; no clear D. Trimming pared 1 base from V and 6 bases from J, leaving 18 bases between. The CDR3 sequence is 16 residues long. CDR1 and CDR2 (germline): MDHEN, SYDVKM. CDR3 in amino acids: CASSLYGGKVGNGYTF. CDR3 sequence (DNA): TGTGCCAGCAGTTTATATGGCGGTAAAGTAGGGAATGGCTACACCTTC.

J is TRBJ2-2 and V is TRBV3-1, with 10 bases aligning to TRBD1. The CDR3 length is 16 residues. The V gene's germline CDR1 is LGHDT and CDR2 YNNKEL (reference sequence). The V gene end was trimmed by 2 bases and the J gene end by 3 bases; junction bases not matched to a gene: 3. CDR3 loop: CASSQKTGGYTGELFF. In nucleotides, the CDR3 is TGTGCCAGCAGCCAAAAGACAGGGGGCTACACCGGGGAGCTGTTTTTT.

The chain recombines TRBV2 with TRBJ1-6; 7 bases map to TRBD1. Germline V gene data show CDR1 as SNHLY and CDR2 as FYNNEI. The CDR3 contains 15 residues. V was clipped by 8 bases and J by 0 bases; unmatched bases: 4. The CDR3: CASRRGDSYNSPLHF. The CDR3, as DNA: TGTGCCAGCCGCAGGGGGGACTCCTATAATTCACCCCTCCACTTT. The full variable domain, with the rest looked up from reference TRBV2 and TRBJ1-6, is EPEVTQTPSHQVTQMGQEVILRCVPISNHLYFYWYRQILGQKVEFLVSFYNNEISEKSEIFDDQFSVERPDGSNFTLKIRSTKLEDSAMYFCASRRGDSYNSPLHFGNGTRLTVT.

This clonotype was seen more than once but under ten times. This chain's CDR3 is CASSTRTSTDTQYF. In DNA form, the CDR3 reads TGTGCCAGCAGCACACGGACCAGCACAGATACGCAGTATTTT. The rearrangement joins TRBV7-2 to TRBJ2-3; D is undetermined. In germline, CDR1 is SGHTA, CDR2 FQGNSA. Trimming took 5 bases from V and 0 from J, leaving 9 bases between them. CDR3 length: 14 residues.

This clonotype was counted between two and nine times. This chain joins TRBV2 and TRBJ2-7; 10 bases agree with TRBD2. The CDR3 covers 14 residues. V lost 5 bases to trimming and J lost 2 bases; unmatched junction nucleotides: 3. CDR1 SNHLY and CDR2 FYNNEI come from the germline V gene. In nucleotides, the CDR3 is TGTGCCAGCAGTTTAGGGACTAGCGCCTACGAGCAGTACTTC. Its translation: CASSLGTSAYEQYF.

This chain uses TRBV11-2 with TRBJ2-1; 12 bases line up with TRBD2. The CDR3 consists of 14 residues. Germline V CDR1 and CDR2: SGHAT, FQNNGV. Trimming removed 3 bases from V and 10 bases from J; junction bases left unmatched: 4. The CDR3 is CASSFGTSGLEQFF. Written as DNA, the CDR3 is TGTGCCAGCAGCTTCGGGACTAGCGGGTTGGAGCAGTTCTTC.

This chain connects TRBV5-1 to TRBJ2-3; weak D call: TRBD2 (6 bases). CDR1 and CDR2 from the germline V gene are SGHRS and YFSETQ. The ends were cut back, 4 bases at V and 0 bases at J, with 21 bases in the middle. The length of the CDR3 is 18 residues. The CDR3 here is CASSGGTHTDPSTDTQYF. CDR3 sequence (DNA): TGCGCCAGCAGCGGGGGGACCCACACAGACCCCAGCACAGATACGCAGTATTTT.

The CDR3 nucleotides read TGTGCCAGCAGCCCCCAGACTGTTGAGGCTTTCTTT. Amino acid sequence: CASSPQTVEAFF. The gene calls are TRBV7-2 and TRBJ1-1; D call uncertain. Germline-derived CDR1 and CDR2 are SGHTA and FQGNSA. V shed 5 bases and J shed 11 bases, with 15 bases lying between them. This CDR3 spans 12 amino acids. Combining the CDR3 with reference TRBV7-2 and TRBJ1-1 gives the whole variable domain GAGVSQSPSNKVTEKGKDVELRCDPISGHTALYWYRQSLGQGLEFLIYFQGNSAPDKSGLPSDRFSAERTGGSVSTLTIQRTQQEDSAVYLCASSPQTVEAFFGQGTRLTVV.

This clonotype was seen once. The V gene is TRBV20-1, the J gene TRBJ2-7; D is unresolved. V dropped 0 bases and J dropped 6 bases, with 12 bases sitting between them. The CDR3 runs to 13 residues. Germline lookup yields CDR1 DFQATT and CDR2 SNEGSKA (reference sequence). CDR3 nucleotides: TGCAGTGCTAGAGATCTGCGGCCCGGCGAGCAGTACTTC. It is translated as CSARDLRPGEQYF.

V usage is TRBV21-1 and J usage is TRBJ1-3; the table's D call of TRBD1 was not tested on the DNA. TRBV21-1 is marked as a pseudogene. The CDR3 totals 18 residues. As DNA, the CDR3 is TGTGCCAGCAGCGGTCCAAGGGGGGACTCAGTAACTGGAAACACCATATATTTT. This codes for CASSGPRGDSVTGNTIYF.

The chain employs TRBV15 and TRBJ2-7; a weak D match, TRBD1 (6 bases). The V gene's germline CDR1 is LNHNV and CDR2 YYDKDF (reference sequence). The CDR3 consists of 14 residues. V was cut by 1 base and J by 4 bases, with 11 bases left in between. The DNA for the CDR3 is TGTGCCACCAGCAGAGTTGAACAGGGTTACGAGCAGTACTTC. Residues: CATSRVEQGYEQYF.

Only one count was recorded for this clonotype. The chain combines TRBV30 with TRBJ1-1, with D uncertain. Germline CDR1 reads GTSNPN; CDR2 reads SVGIG (reference sequence). This CDR3 is built from 12 residues. Trimming removed 2 bases at V and 7 bases at J, with 11 bases between. The CDR3 DNA reads as TGTGCCTGGAGTCGGACCGTAAGTGAAGCTTTCTTT. As protein: CAWSRTVSEAFF.

V gene TRBV4-1 combines with J gene TRBJ1-1, with a possible D match to TRBD1 (5 bases). Germline V gene data show CDR1 as MGHRA and CDR2 as YSYEKL. CDR3 size: 15 residues. V was cut by 3 bases and J by 0 bases, with 11 bases left in between. CDR3 residues: CASSHTGTLNTEAFF. CDR3 coding DNA: TGCGCCAGCAGCCATACCGGGACGTTGAACACTGAAGCTTTCTTT.

This clonotype was seen a few times. This chain uses TRBV10-3 with TRBJ1-1, with 9 bases identical to TRBD1. Germline loops: CDR1 ENHRY, CDR2 SYGVKD. This CDR3 is built from 15 residues. V lost 7 bases to trimming and J lost 1 base; unmatched junction nucleotides: 7. The CDR3 protein is CAIIQTTGGNTEAFF. As DNA, the CDR3 is TGTGCCATCATTCAAACGACAGGGGGGAACACTGAAGCTTTCTTT.

The chain combines TRBV10-3 with TRBJ2-5; no definite D call. The J call is in doubt because the DNA end fits TRBJ2-1 better. The CDR3 has 11 amino acids. In germline, CDR1 is ENHRY, CDR2 SYGVKD. The CDR3 protein is CAISTEETQFF. CDR3 in DNA: TGTGCCATCAGTACCGAAGAGACCCAGTTCTTC.

This rearrangement joins TRBV9 to TRBJ1-3, with 10 bases fitting TRBD1. The CDR3 spans 18 residues. CDR1 and CDR2 (germline): SGDLS, YYNGEE. The V and J ends lost 0 bases and 1 base, in that order; junction bases with no gene match: 7. CDR3 sequence reads: CASSVAATGGYSGNTIYF. CDR3 nucleotide sequence: TGTGCCAGCAGCGTAGCCGCGACAGGGGGCTATTCTGGAAACACCATATATTTT.

This clonotype occurred once. V and J are TRBV28 and TRBJ2-1; 9 bases agree with TRBD1. Germline CDR1 is MDHEN and CDR2 is SYDVKM. This CDR3 is built from 16 residues. V lost 6 bases and J lost 6; bases outside the gene matches: 12. DNA for the CDR3: TGTGCCAGCAGCCCCTCGGACAGGGGCACGACCAATGAGCAGTTCTTC. This sequence encodes CASSPSDRGTTNEQFF.

There are a few counts of this clonotype. This chain links TRBV27 with TRBJ1-4; D not certain. The CDR3 consists of 15 residues. Trimming pared 6 bases from V and 8 bases from J, leaving 19 bases between. The V gene's germline CDR1 is MNHEY and CDR2 SMNVEV (reference sequence). Here the CDR3 reads CASRSPEAGLEKLFF. CDR3 sequence (DNA): TGTGCCAGCAGGAGCCCCGAAGCCGGCCTCGAAAAACTGTTTTTT.

The sample holds a few counts of this clonotype. The chain joins TRBV10-3 to TRBJ1-2; no definite D call. The V and J ends lost 7 bases and 0 bases respectively, with 12 bases between them. The CDR3 spans 14 residues. The germline V gene has CDR1 ENHRY and CDR2 SYGVKD. CDR3 in DNA: TGTGCCATCAATGCGCGCGGAGCTAACTATGGCTACACCTTC. This encodes CAINARGANYGYTF.

CDR3 in amino acids: CASLGLADEQYF. The CDR3 nucleotides read TGTGCCTCCTTAGGACTAGCGGACGAGCAGTACTTC. This rearrangement joins TRBV28 to TRBJ2-5; TRBD2 agrees at 10 bases. The end of the DNA is better explained by TRBJ2-7, so the J call may be wrong. CDR1 MDHEN and CDR2 SYDVKM come from the germline V gene. The CDR3 loop spans 12 amino acids.

The rearrangement uses TRBV15 and TRBJ2-5; D not resolved. Germline V gives CDR1 LNHNV, CDR2 YYDKDF (reference sequence). The CDR3 extends over 14 amino acids. V lost 0 bases, J lost 3 bases, and 8 bases lay in between. CDR3 region: CATSRDGREETQYF. Written as DNA, the CDR3 is TGTGCCACCAGCAGAGATGGACGGGAAGAGACCCAGTACTTC.

The V gene is TRBV27, the J gene TRBJ2-4, with D possibly matching TRBD1 (5 bases). There are 14 residues in the CDR3. Germline V lookup: CDR1 MNHEY, CDR2 SMNVEV (reference sequence). V lost 2 bases, J lost 3 bases, and 8 bases lay in between. The CDR3 protein is CASSLDSLKNIQYF. The CDR3 nucleotides are TGTGCCAGCAGTTTAGACAGCCTCAAAAACATTCAGTACTTC.

The V call is TRBV19, the J call TRBJ2-1, with D unclear. Germline CDR1 LNHDA, CDR2 SQIVND (reference sequence). The CDR3 contains 13 residues. Deletions cut 8 bases from V and 0 bases from J, with 8 bases between. CDR3 sequence (DNA): TGTGCCAGTGCCCCGGGCTCCTACAATGAGCAGTTCTTC. Translating it yields CASAPGSYNEQFF. Together with reference TRBV19 and TRBJ2-1, the CDR3 gives the full variable domain: DGGITQSPKYLFRKEGQNVTLSCEQNLNHDAMYWYRQDPGQGLRLIYYSQIVNDFQKGDIAEGYSVSREKKESFPLTVTSAQKNPTAFYLCASAPGSYNEQFFGPGTRLTVL.

This clonotype was counted only a few times. The chain recombines TRBV3-1 with TRBJ1-1; D is unresolved. The CDR3 sequence is 13 residues long. CDR1 is LGHDT and CDR2 is YNNKEL in the germline V gene (reference sequence). Trimming stripped 3 bases from V and 1 base from J, with 6 bases between. CDR3 residues: CASSHTENTEAFF. CDR3 in DNA: TGTGCCAGCAGCCATACAGAGAACACTGAAGCTTTCTTT.

The chain has TRBV27 and TRBJ1-2, with 10 bases identical to TRBD1. The CDR3 covers 13 residues. J was trimmed by 5 bases and V by 5 bases; bases with no gene match: 2. Per germline, CDR1 MNHEY and CDR2 SMNVEV (reference sequence). CDR3 in amino acids: CASSTGQGYGYTF. The CDR3 DNA is TGTGCCAGCAGTACGGGACAGGGGTATGGCTACACCTTC.

In its sample, this clonotype was seen many times. The chain couples TRBV20-1 to TRBJ2-7, with 10 bases that match TRBD2. This CDR3 contains 15 residues. V was clipped by 5 bases and J by 1 base; unmatched bases: 8. Germline assignment: CDR1 DFQATT and CDR2 SNEGSKA (reference sequence). CDR3: CSASTPSGGSYEQYF. The DNA of the CDR3 is TGCAGTGCTTCTACTCCTAGCGGGGGATCCTACGAGCAGTACTTC.